The 8 T cell receptor beta chains presented below share a single source sample, sequenced in a study of cytomegalovirus exposure and HLA in healthy donors. The protocol was immunoSEQ multiplex PCR, while the TCRdb copy is restricted to in-frame clones and leaves out a portion. The sample has roughly 200,000 clones; more than 75% are singletons. Specimen: PBMCs. The receptors here all came from a man younger than 40 in good health and CMV-seropositive.

The rearrangement uses TRBV10-3 and TRBJ1-2; TRBD1 might be the D (6 bases). CDR1 ENHRY and CDR2 SYGVKD come from the germline V gene. V was cut by 6 bases and J by 1 base, with 12 bases left in between. The CDR3 has 14 residues. The CDR3 DNA reads TGTGCCATCAGGGGGGCAGCCCGTAACTATGGCTACACCTTC. Protein: CAIRGAARNYGYTF.

The chain has TRBV11-2 and TRBJ2-1, with 7 bases that match TRBD2. V trimming: 2 bases; J trimming: 7 bases; junction bases outside the gene matches: 17. The CDR3 is 18 residues long. CDR1 SGHAT and CDR2 FQNNGV come from the germline V gene. The CDR3 DNA follows: TGTGCCAGCAGCTTATTATGGGGTGCAGCGGGGACCAAGAATGAGCAGTTCTTC. This translates into CASSLLWGAAGTKNEQFF.

This clone was recorded a few times. V and J are TRBV4-2 and TRBJ2-2; TRBD2 is a possible D gene (6 bases). Germline V gene data show CDR1 as LGHNA and CDR2 as YNFKEQ. The CDR3 has 16 amino acids. Trimming took 0 bases from V and 4 from J, leaving 12 bases between them. The CDR3 sequence is CASSQDSGGRTGELFF. In nucleotides, the CDR3 is TGTGCCAGCAGCCAAGATTCAGGAGGGCGCACCGGGGAGCTGTTTTTT.

This clone was seen more than once but under ten times. This sequence joins TRBV5-1 and TRBJ2-2; 13 bases fit TRBD2. The ends lost 5 bases at V and 0 bases at J; junction bases unmatched: 4. Germline V gene data show CDR1 as SGHRS and CDR2 as YFSETQ. The CDR3 consists of 17 residues. CDR3 coding DNA: TGCGCCAGCAGATCGGGACTAGCGGGGTCGAACACCGGGGAGCTGTTTTTT. Translated, it gives CASRSGLAGSNTGELFF.

This rearrangement joins TRBV11-3 to TRBJ1-1; the D is unclear. V dropped 4 bases and J dropped 4 bases, with 13 bases sitting between them. The CDR3 is 14 amino acids. CDR1 is SGHNT and CDR2 is YENEEA in the germline V gene. CDR3 amino acids: CASSSLRGGTEAFF. CDR3 in DNA: TGTGCCAGCAGCTCGCTCCGGGGAGGCACTGAAGCTTTCTTT.

The chain recombines TRBV4-1 with TRBJ2-3; D gene ambiguous. In germline, CDR1 is MGHRA, CDR2 YSYEKL. This CDR3 has 15 amino acids. V lost 3 bases and J lost 4, with 14 bases in between. Written as DNA, the CDR3 is TGCGCCAGCAGCCACAGGTTGATGGTCTCAGATACGCAGTATTTT. Amino acids: CASSHRLMVSDTQYF.

This clone was observed once. This chain joins TRBV7-9 and TRBJ2-3, with 8 bases aligning to TRBD2. The CDR3 runs to 15 residues. V was clipped by 5 bases and J by 0 bases; unmatched bases: 4. The germline V gene has CDR1 SEHNR and CDR2 FQNEAQ (reference sequence). The CDR3 here is CASSPLAGSTDTQYF. In DNA form, the CDR3 reads TGTGCCAGCAGCCCTCTAGCGGGTAGCACAGATACGCAGTATTTT.

The V and J genes are TRBV7-3 and TRBJ2-1; TRBD1 might be the D (6 bases). V was cut by 5 bases and J by 0 bases, with 20 bases left in between. Germline V gene lookup returns CDR1 SGHTA and CDR2 FQGTGA. The CDR3 runs to 18 residues. The CDR3 loop reads CASSPQGQTQSSYNEQFF. In nucleotides, the CDR3 is TGTGCCAGCAGCCCCCAGGGGCAGACACAAAGCTCCTACAATGAGCAGTTCTTC.